Each of the 16 T cell receptor beta chains below was sequenced from the same sample in a study of T cells in Graves' hyperthyroidism and ophthalmopathy. It was RNA transcripts that yielded the amplified TCR beta CDR3 regions. The TCR CDR3 first-round RT-PCR relied on the HTBI primer set. TCRdb reanalysed the multiplex PCR reads using MiXCR and keeps one entry per CDR3 protein. This repertoire shows over 500,000 distinct CDR3 sequences, approximately 14% found once; its top ten account for 14%. The sequencing sample was made of blood. These receptors were obtained from a middle-aged woman with Graves' hyperthyroidism.

V and J are TRBV30 and TRBJ1-5; 7 positions agree with TRBD1. Germline CDR1 is GTSNPN and CDR2 is SVGIG (reference sequence). J was trimmed by 0 bases and V by 5 bases; bases with no gene match: 7. CDR3 length equals 15 residues. CDR3 DNA: TGTGCCTGGGCCCCGGGACAGTATAGCAATCAGCCCCAGCATTTT. It yields the protein CAWAPGQYSNQPQHF.

This chain links TRBV6-1 with TRBJ1-4; 8 nucleotides match TRBD1. This CDR3 has 14 amino acids. Germline-derived CDR1 and CDR2 are MNHNS and SASEGT. Germline trimming cut 3 bases from V and 7 bases from J; bases unmatched to any gene: 4. The CDR3 is CASSDRGLFEKLFF. The CDR3 DNA sequence: TGTGCCAGCAGTGACAGGGGGCTGTTTGAAAAACTGTTTTTT.

In its sample, this clonotype was seen many times. The chain carries TRBV2 and TRBJ2-3; 7 bases are a match to TRBD2. Germline lookup yields CDR1 SNHLY and CDR2 FYNNEI. This CDR3 has 17 amino acids. V shed 4 bases and J 0 bases; nucleotides not matched to a gene: 10. The CDR3 sequence is CASSVRAGEDSTDTQYF. DNA of the CDR3: TGTGCCAGCAGTGTAAGGGCGGGAGAGGATAGCACAGATACGCAGTATTTT.

This chain uses TRBV19 with TRBJ2-5; D may be TRBD2 (6 bases). V was pared by 3 bases and J by 11 bases, with 19 bases between. Germline V lookup: CDR1 LNHDA, CDR2 SQIVND (reference sequence). There are 14 residues in the CDR3. The CDR3: CASSMETPGGRQYF. CDR3 nucleotide sequence: TGTGCCAGTAGTATGGAGACTCCCGGGGGACGTCAGTACTTC.

This clonotype was seen at least ten times. This rearrangement joins TRBV7-3 to TRBJ2-1; 12 nucleotides match TRBD2. V lost 5 bases, J lost 9 bases, and 8 bases stayed unmatched. The CDR3 totals 15 residues. Germline assignment: CDR1 SGHTA and CDR2 FQGTGA. CDR3 sequence reads: CASSQGLAGIGEQFF. CDR3 DNA sequence: TGTGCCAGCAGCCAAGGACTAGCGGGAATCGGTGAGCAGTTCTTC. The full variable domain, in which reference TRBV7-3 and TRBJ2-1 provide the parts outside the CDR3, is GAGVSQTPSNKVTEKGKYVELRCDPISGHTALYWYRQSLGQGPEFLIYFQGTGAADDSGLPNDRFFAVRPEGSVSTLKIQRTERGDSAVYLCASSQGLAGIGEQFFGPGTRLTVL.

This clonotype was found many times. The V and J genes are TRBV7-3 and TRBJ2-3, with D hard to call. Germline lookup yields CDR1 SGHTA and CDR2 FQGTGA. The CDR3 runs to 13 residues. The V and J ends lost 4 bases and 5 bases respectively, with 10 bases between them. The CDR3 spells CASSSSAIDTQYF. The CDR3 DNA sequence: TGTGCCAGCAGCTCCTCGGCTATAGATACGCAGTATTTT.

This clonotype has a single count. The V and J genes are TRBV6-2 or TRBV6-3 and TRBJ2-1; 8 bases map to TRBD1. The CDR3 length is 13 residues. Germline V gene lookup returns CDR1 MNHEY and CDR2 SVGEGT. V shed 2 bases and J 9 bases; nucleotides not matched to a gene: 3. Here the CDR3 DNA reads TGTGCCAGCAGTTACCCCACAGGGGGTGAGCAGTTCTTC. Its translation is CASSYPTGGEQFF.

This clonotype was found many times. The gene calls are TRBV2 and TRBJ2-7; 7 nucleotides agree with TRBD2. This CDR3 region has 10 residues. Germline V gene lookup returns CDR1 SNHLY and CDR2 FYNNEI. The V segment lost 8 bases and the J segment 5 bases; nucleotides outside the gene matches: 0. The CDR3 sequence is CASGGDEQYF. In DNA form, the CDR3 reads TGTGCCAGCGGGGGGGACGAGCAGTACTTC. Full variable domain (remainder filled in from reference TRBV2 and TRBJ2-7): EPEVTQTPSHQVTQMGQEVILRCVPISNHLYFYWYRQILGQKVEFLVSFYNNEISEKSEIFDDQFSVERPDGSNFTLKIRSTKLEDSAMYFCASGGDEQYFGPGTRLTVT.

This clonotype has ten or more counts. The rearrangement uses TRBV12-3 or TRBV12-4 and TRBJ1-1; no clear D. Trimming cost V 7 bases and J 10 bases, with 16 bases left between them. CDR3 length: 12 amino acids. CDR3 nucleotide sequence: TGTGCCAGCACCAATAACAGTTTTAGAGCTTTCTTT. It codes for CASTNNSFRAFF.

This clonotype appeared many times. The chain combines TRBV2 with TRBJ2-1; 7 bases align to TRBD2. V shed 7 bases and J 10 bases; nucleotides not matched to a gene: 13. The CDR3 is 14 amino acids. The germline CDR1 and CDR2 sequences are SNHLY and FYNNEI. CDR3 sequence (DNA): TGTGCCAGCATGTTGGCGGGAGCCAAACGGGAGCAGTTCTTC. Translation gives CASMLAGAKREQFF.

The sample holds many counts of this clonotype. CDR3 in DNA: TGTGCCATCAGGACTAGCGGCGCGAACACCGGGGAGCTGTTTTTT. It specifies CAIRTSGANTGELFF. The rearrangement joins TRBV10-3 to TRBJ2-2; 9 bases map to TRBD2. The CDR3 covers 15 residues. V lost 6 bases and J lost 0; bases outside the gene matches: 2. Per germline, CDR1 ENHRY and CDR2 SYGVKD.

This rearrangement joins TRBV6-5 to TRBJ2-2; no definite D call. CDR3 length: 12 amino acids. Germline assignment: CDR1 MNHEY and CDR2 SVGAGI. Trimming cost V 2 bases and J 6 bases, with 4 bases left between them. The CDR3: CASSYRAGELFF. Here the CDR3 DNA reads TGTGCCAGCAGTTACCGGGCCGGGGAGCTGTTTTTT.

In its sample, this clonotype was seen many times. This sequence joins TRBV3-1 and TRBJ1-1, with a weak D call TRBD1 (5 bases). V gave up 8 bases and J gave up 0 bases, with 10 bases separating them. CDR1 and CDR2 (germline): LGHDT, YNNKEL (reference sequence). The CDR3 extends over 13 amino acids. CDR3 region: CASADSMNTEAFF. Here the CDR3 DNA reads TGTGCCAGCGCCGACAGCATGAACACTGAAGCTTTCTTT.

This clonotype was counted only a few times. This chain joins TRBV7-6 and TRBJ2-1; D call uncertain. Trimming cost V 0 bases and J 12 bases, with 12 bases left between them. Germline V gene lookup returns CDR1 SGHVS and CDR2 FNYEAQ. The CDR3 has 13 amino acids. CDR3 DNA sequence: TGTGCCAGCAGCTTAGCGCTAGGGATTGGGCAGTTCTTC. The encoded protein is CASSLALGIGQFF.

This clonotype was counted at least ten times. The rearrangement uses TRBV28 and TRBJ2-2; a weak D match, TRBD2 (6 bases). This CDR3 contains 16 residues. Trimming removed 3 bases from V and 2 bases from J, with 13 bases in between. Looked up from germline, CDR1 is MDHEN and CDR2 is SYDVKM. The CDR3 protein is CASSFGPSVNTGELFF. The CDR3 DNA reads TGTGCCAGCAGTTTTGGTCCTAGCGTCAACACCGGGGAGCTGTTTTTT.

CDR3 protein: CASSLSSRTWETQYF. DNA of the CDR3: TGTGCCAGCAGTTTATCTAGCAGGACCTGGGAGACCCAGTACTTC. The chain combines TRBV27 with TRBJ2-5, with no clear D. Germline-derived CDR1 and CDR2 are MNHEY and SMNVEV (reference sequence). The CDR3 has 15 amino acids. The V end lost 0 bases, the J end lost 5 bases, and 13 bases lay between the germline ends.